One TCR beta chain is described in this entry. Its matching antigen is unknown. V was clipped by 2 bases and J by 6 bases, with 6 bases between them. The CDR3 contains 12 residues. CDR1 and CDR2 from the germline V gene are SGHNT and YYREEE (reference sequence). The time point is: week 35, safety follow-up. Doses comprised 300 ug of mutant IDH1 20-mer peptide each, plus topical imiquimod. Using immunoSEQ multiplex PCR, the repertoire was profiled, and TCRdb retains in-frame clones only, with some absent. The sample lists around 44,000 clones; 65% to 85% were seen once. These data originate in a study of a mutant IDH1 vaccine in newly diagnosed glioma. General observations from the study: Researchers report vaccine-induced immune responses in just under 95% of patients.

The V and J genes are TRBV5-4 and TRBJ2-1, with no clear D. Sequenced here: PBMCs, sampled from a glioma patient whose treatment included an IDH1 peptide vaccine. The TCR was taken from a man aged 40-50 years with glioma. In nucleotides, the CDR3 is TGTGCCAGCAGCTTTGATACCAATGAGCAGTTCTTC. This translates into CASSFDTNEQFF.